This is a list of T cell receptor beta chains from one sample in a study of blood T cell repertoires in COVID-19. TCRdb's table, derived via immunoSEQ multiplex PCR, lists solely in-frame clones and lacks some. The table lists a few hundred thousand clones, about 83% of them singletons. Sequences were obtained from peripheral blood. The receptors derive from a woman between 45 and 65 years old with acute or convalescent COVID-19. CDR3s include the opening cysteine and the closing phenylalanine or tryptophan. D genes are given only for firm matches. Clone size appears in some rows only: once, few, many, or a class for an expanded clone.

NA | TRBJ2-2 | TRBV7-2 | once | TGTGCCAGCAGCTTAGCGCAGGGGCACTGGGAGCTGTTTTTT | CASSLAQGHWELFF
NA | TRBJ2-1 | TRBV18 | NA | TGTGCCAGCTCACTAAACTACCCTTCCAATGAGCAGTTCTTC | CASSLNYPSNEQFF
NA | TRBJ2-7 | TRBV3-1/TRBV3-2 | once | TGTGCCAGCAGCCAAGGACACTACGAGCAGTACTTC | CASSQGHYEQYF
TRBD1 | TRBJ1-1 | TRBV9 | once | TGTGCCAGCAGCGTAGGGACAGGCGTGAGAACTGAAGCTTTCTTT | CASSVGTGVRTEAFF
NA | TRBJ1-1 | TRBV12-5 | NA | TGTGCTAGTGGTTTTTTCGGAGGAGGGAACACTGAAGCTTTCTTT | CASGFFGGGNTEAFF
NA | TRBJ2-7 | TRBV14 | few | TGTGCCAGCAGCCAAATCGGGAGCTCCTACGAGCAGTACTTC | CASSQIGSSYEQYF
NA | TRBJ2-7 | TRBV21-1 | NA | TGTGCCACCCTAAAACCCCCCCCTAGCGGGGCCTACGAGCAGTACTTC | CATLKPPPSGAYEQYF
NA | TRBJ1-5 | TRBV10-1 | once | TGCGCCAGTGGGACAAGTGGGCCCCAGCATTTT | CASGTSGPQHF
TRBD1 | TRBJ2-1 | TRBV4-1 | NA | TGCGCCAGCAGCCAAGCCCAGGGGGCAGGCAATGAGCAGTTCTTC | CASSQAQGAGNEQFF
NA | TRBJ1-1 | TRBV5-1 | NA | TGCGCCAGCAGCTTAGGCAGGGAGGACACTGAAGCTTTCTTT | CASSLGREDTEAFF
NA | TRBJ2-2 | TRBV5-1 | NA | TGCGCCAGCAGCTTGGACGGGGGGCCCACCGGGGAGCTGTTTTTT | CASSLDGGPTGELFF
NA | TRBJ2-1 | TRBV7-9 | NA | TGTGCCAGCAGCCCGGGTTTAGAGGGTGGGTCCTACAATGAGCAGTTCTTC | CASSPGLEGGSYNEQFF
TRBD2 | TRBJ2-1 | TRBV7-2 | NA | TGTGCCAGCAGCTTCACGGGACTAGGGGCCTCAAGTGTGAATGAGCAGTTCTTC | CASSFTGLGASSVNEQFF
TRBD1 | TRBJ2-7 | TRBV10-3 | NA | TGTGCCATCAGTGAGCCGGGACAGGGGGCCTACGAGCAGTACTTC | CAISEPGQGAYEQYF
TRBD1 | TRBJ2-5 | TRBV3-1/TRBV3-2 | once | TGTGCCAGCAGCCAGGCCGGGACAGGGGATCGTGGGACCCAGTACTTC | CASSQAGTGDRGTQYF
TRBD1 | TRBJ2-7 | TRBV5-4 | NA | TGTGCCAGCAGCCCTGATGGGGACAGGGGGTCCTACGAGCAGTACTTC | CASSPDGDRGSYEQYF
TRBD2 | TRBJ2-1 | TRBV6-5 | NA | TGTGCCAGCAGATACTTACGGGGGGAATTCTACAATGAGCAGTTCTTC | CASRYLRGEFYNEQFF
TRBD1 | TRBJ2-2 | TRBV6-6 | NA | TGTGCCAGTGACAGGGGGCGAGGACCCGGGGAGCTGTTTTTT | CASDRGRGPGELFF
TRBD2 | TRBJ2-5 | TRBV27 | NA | TGTGCCAGCAGTTCAGCGGGGGGGCCCTGGGAGACCCAGTACTTC | CASSSAGGPWETQYF
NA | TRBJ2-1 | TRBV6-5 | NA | TGTGCCAGCAGTCCGCAGGGATATGAGCAGTTCTTC | CASSPQGYEQFF
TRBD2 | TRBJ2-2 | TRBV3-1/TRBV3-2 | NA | TGTGCCAGCAGCGTCCGGGGGGGCACCGGGGAGCTGTTTTTT | CASSVRGGTGELFF
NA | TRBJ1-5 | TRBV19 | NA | TGTGCCAGTAGCGGTCACGGGGGATCAGGCCAGCCCCAGCATTTT | CASSGHGGSGQPQHF
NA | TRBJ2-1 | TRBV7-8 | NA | TGTGCCAGCAGATTTGGGGGCTCTAATGAGCAGTTCTTC | CASRFGGSNEQFF
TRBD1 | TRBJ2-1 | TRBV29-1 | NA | TGCAGCGTGGGATATACAGGGGGGTGGGATGAGCAGTTCTTC | CSVGYTGGWDEQFF
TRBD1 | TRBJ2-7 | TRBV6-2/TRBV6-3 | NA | TGTGCCAGCAGTTCTACCGGGACAGTTAACGAGCAGTACTTC | CASSSTGTVNEQYF
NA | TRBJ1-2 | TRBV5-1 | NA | TGCGCCAGCAGCTTGGCCGACGGAGGGTTGGATGGCTACACCTTC | CASSLADGGLDGYTF
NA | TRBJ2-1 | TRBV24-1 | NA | TGTGCCACCAGTGATTTTGGGACTGGCTTCGGTAATGAGCAGTTCTTC | CATSDFGTGFGNEQFF
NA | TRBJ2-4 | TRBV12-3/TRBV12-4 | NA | TGTGCCAGCAGTTTGGCAGGCAACATTCAGTACTTC | CASSLAGNIQYF
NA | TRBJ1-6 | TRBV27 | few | TGTGCCAGCAGTTCTGGGGGGGGGCCCAACTATAATTCACCCCTCCACTTT | CASSSGGGPNYNSPLHF
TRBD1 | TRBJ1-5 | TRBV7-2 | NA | TGTGCCAGCAGCCCAGGAAGGGGCAGGGGGCCTCATCAGCCCCAGCATTTT | CASSPGRGRGPHQPQHF
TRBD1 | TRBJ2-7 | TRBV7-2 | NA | TGTGCCAGCAGCCGGGACAGGGTGGACGAGCAGTACTTC | CASSRDRVDEQYF
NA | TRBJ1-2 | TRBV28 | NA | TGTGCCAGCAGTTCAGGGCGAGGCGGCTACACCTTC | CASSSGRGGYTF
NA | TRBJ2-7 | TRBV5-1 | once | TGCGCCAGCAGCTCGGACAGTTCCTACGAGCAGTACTTC | CASSSDSSYEQYF
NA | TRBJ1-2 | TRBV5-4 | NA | TGTGCCAGCAGTGGCCTTCTAACGGCGGCACTAGATGGCTACACCTTC | CASSGLLTAALDGYTF
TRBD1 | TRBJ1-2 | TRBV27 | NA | TGTGCCAGCAGTGCTCGACAGGGGAGCATAGGGGGCTACACCTTC | CASSARQGSIGGYTF